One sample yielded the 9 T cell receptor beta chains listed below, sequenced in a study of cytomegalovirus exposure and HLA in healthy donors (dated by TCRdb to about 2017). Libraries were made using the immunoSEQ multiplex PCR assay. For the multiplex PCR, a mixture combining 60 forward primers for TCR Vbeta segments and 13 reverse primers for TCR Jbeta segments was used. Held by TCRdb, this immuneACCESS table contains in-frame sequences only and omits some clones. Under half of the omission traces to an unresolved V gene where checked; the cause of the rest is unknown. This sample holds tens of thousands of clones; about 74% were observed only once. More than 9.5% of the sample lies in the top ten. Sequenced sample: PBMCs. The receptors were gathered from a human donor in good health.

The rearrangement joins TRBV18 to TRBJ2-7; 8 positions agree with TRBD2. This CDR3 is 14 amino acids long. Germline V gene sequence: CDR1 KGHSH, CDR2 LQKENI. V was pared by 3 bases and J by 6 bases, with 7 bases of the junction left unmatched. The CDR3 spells CASSPPTSAGEQYF. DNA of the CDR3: TGTGCCAGCTCACCGCCGACTAGCGCTGGCGAGCAGTACTTC.

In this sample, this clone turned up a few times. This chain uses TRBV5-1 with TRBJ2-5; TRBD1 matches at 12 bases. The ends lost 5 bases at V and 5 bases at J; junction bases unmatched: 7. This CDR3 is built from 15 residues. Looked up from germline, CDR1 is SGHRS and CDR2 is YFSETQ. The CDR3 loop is CASSSGTGGEETQYF. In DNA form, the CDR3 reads TGCGCCAGCAGTTCCGGGACAGGGGGCGAGGAGACCCAGTACTTC.

CDR3 residues: CSAGTGTETQYF. For the CDR3, the DNA is TGCAGCGCAGGGACAGGGACAGAGACCCAGTACTTC. This rearrangement joins TRBV29-1 to TRBJ2-5; the match to TRBD1 covers 9 bases. The germline CDR1 and CDR2 sequences are SQVTM and ANQGSEA. V shed 7 bases and J 4 bases; nucleotides not matched to a gene: 4. The CDR3 sequence is 12 residues long.

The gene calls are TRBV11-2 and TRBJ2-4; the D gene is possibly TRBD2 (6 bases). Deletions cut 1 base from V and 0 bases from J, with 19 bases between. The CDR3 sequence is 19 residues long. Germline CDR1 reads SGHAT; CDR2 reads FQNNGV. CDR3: CASSLGAGTNPLAKNIQYF. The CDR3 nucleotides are TGTGCCAGCAGCTTAGGTGCGGGGACCAATCCTCTAGCCAAAAACATTCAGTACTTC.

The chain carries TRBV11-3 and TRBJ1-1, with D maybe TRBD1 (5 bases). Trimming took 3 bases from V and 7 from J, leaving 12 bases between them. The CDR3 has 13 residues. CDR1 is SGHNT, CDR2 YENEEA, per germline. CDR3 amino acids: CASSFNQGFEAFF. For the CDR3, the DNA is TGTGCCAGCAGCTTTAACCAGGGTTTTGAAGCTTTCTTT.

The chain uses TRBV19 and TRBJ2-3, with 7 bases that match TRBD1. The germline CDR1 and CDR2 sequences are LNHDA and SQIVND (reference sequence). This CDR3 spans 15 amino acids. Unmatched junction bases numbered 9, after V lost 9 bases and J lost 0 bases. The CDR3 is CASLPGTASTDTQYF. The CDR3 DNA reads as TGTGCCAGCCTCCCCGGGACAGCTAGCACAGATACGCAGTATTTT.

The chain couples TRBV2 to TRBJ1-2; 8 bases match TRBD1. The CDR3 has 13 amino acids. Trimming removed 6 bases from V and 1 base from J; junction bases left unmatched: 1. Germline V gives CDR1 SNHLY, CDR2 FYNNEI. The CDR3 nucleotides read TGTGCCAGCAGGGGACAGGATAACTATGGCTACACCTTC. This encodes CASRGQDNYGYTF.

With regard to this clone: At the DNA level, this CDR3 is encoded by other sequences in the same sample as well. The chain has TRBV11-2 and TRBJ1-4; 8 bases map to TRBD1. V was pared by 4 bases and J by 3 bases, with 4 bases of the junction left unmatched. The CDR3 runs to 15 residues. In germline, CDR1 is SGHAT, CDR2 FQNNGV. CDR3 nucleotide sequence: TGTGCCAGCAGCTCCCAGGGGGCAGCTAATGAAAAACTGTTTTTT. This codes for CASSSQGAANEKLFF.

CDR3 in DNA: TGCGCCAGCAACCTAGCGGGAGCAGTGAGTAGGAATGAGCAGTTCTTC. Amino acid sequence: CASNLAGAVSRNEQFF. The V call is TRBV5-1, the J call TRBJ2-1, with 10 positions matching TRBD2. This CDR3 has 16 residues. After removal of 6 bases from V and 7 bases from J, the junction contained 13 bases not matched to a gene. Per germline, CDR1 SGHRS and CDR2 YFSETQ.